This T cell receptor (beta chain) was retrieved from a study of blood T cells in healthy people across ages. This CDR3 contains 13 residues. The germline V gene has CDR1 SQVTM and CDR2 ANQGSEA. Together with a sample-barcoded 5' primer, a J-beta primer mix was included in a second PCR lasting about 6 to 11 cycles. MiXCR, run by TCRdb on the 5' RACE reads, gives a single entry per CDR3 protein. The profile covers over a million distinct CDR3 sequences, with almost 25% appearing a single time and 0.75% taken by the ten largest. No fewer than 7 million PBMCs went into each sample. This sample was shared with a second study, whose subject was T cells of mothers and their children. That work adds: Using 1.5 ug per 15 ul, all extracted RNA underwent cDNA synthesis. A slight, non-significant increase in overlap was found for related mother-child pairs relative to unrelated pairs.

Source material: blood. The V call is TRBV29-1, the J call TRBJ2-5, with D maybe TRBD1 (6 bases). Near its end, the DNA agrees better with TRBJ2-7, so the J call may be wrong. This clonotype was sampled from a girl aged 2 to 10 in good health. CDR3 in DNA: TGCAGCGTTGGACAGGAAAGCTCCTACGAGCAGTACTTC. Translation: CSVGQESSYEQYF.